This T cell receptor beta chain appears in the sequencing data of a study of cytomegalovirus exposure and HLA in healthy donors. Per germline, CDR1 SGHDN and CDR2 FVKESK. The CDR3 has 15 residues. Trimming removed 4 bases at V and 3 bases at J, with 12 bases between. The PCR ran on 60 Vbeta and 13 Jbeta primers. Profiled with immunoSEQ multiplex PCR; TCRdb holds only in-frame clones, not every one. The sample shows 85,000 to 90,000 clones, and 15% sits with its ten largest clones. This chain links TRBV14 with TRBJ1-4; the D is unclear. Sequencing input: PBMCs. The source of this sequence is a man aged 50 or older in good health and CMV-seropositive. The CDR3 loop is CASSPLGPANEKLFF. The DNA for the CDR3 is TGTGCCAGCAGCCCCCTGGGCCCGGCTAATGAAAAACTGTTTTTT.